One and the same sample provided the 29 T cell receptor beta chains below, sequenced in a study of blood T cell repertoires in COVID-19 (dated by TCRdb to between 2020 and 2021). Libraries were constructed by the immunoSEQ multiplex PCR assay. TCRdb stores this immuneACCESS table with in-frame sequences only. Part of the clones is absent; in the studies checked, under half of the shortfall reflects unresolved V genes, and no reason is known for the rest. A total of roughly 170,000 clones appear in this sample, about 83% of them only once. The ten largest account for roughly 7.5% of the sample. The sequencing input was peripheral blood. Source of these receptors: a man aged 35 to 55 who had recovered from COVID-19.

The chain links TRBV24-1 to TRBJ2-7; D may be TRBD1 (5 bases). V was clipped by 6 bases and J by 4 bases, with 9 bases between them. The CDR3 extends over 12 amino acids. Germline V gene data show CDR1 as KGHDR and CDR2 as SFDVKD. The CDR3 region has the DNA TGTGCCACCAGTTCAAGGGGTTACGAGCAGTACTTC. Residues: CATSSRGYEQYF.

The J gene is TRBJ1-1, the V gene TRBV6-5; TRBD1 matches 7 bases. Trimming removed 2 bases from V and 1 base from J; junction bases left unmatched: 4. CDR3 length: 15 amino acids. Germline-derived CDR1 and CDR2 are MNHEY and SVGAGI. CDR3 nucleotide sequence: TGTGCCAGCAGTTACCGTGGACAGGCGAACACTGAAGCTTTCTTT. Translation: CASSYRGQANTEAFF.

This chain uses TRBV15 with TRBJ2-1; TRBD2 is a possible D gene (7 bases). The V end was cut by 0 bases, the J end by 8 bases, with 11 bases between. Germline values: CDR1 LNHNV, CDR2 YYDKDF (reference sequence). The CDR3 totals 14 residues. Here the CDR3 reads CATSRDWGGYEQFF. CDR3 DNA: TGTGCCACCAGCAGAGATTGGGGGGGCTATGAGCAGTTCTTC.

This clone has only a few counts. The CDR3 loop is CASSYGTPPGGYTF. CDR3 DNA: TGTGCCAGCAGTTATGGCACCCCCCCGGGGGGCTACACCTTC. The V and J genes are TRBV6-5 and TRBJ1-2, with D uncertain. In germline, CDR1 is MNHEY, CDR2 SVGAGI. V was cut by 3 bases and J by 8 bases, with 16 bases left in between. CDR3 length: 14 amino acids.

The chain employs TRBV20-1 and TRBJ2-3, with D uncertain. The V end lost 6 bases, the J end lost 8 bases, and 12 bases lay between the germline ends. The CDR3 runs 11 residues. CDR1 and CDR2 from the germline V gene are DFQATT and SNEGSKA (reference sequence). CDR3 coding DNA: TGCAGTGCCTACGAATCTCGTACGCAGTATTTT. It is translated as CSAYESRTQYF.

The rearrangement joins TRBV27 to TRBJ2-1; 10 positions agree with TRBD1. V was clipped by 2 bases and J by 5 bases; unmatched bases: 3. From germline, CDR1 is MNHEY and CDR2 SMNVEV (reference sequence). The CDR3 sequence is 15 residues long. The CDR3 nucleotides are TGTGCCAGCAGTTTAAGACAGGGGGCCCACAATGAGCAGTTCTTC. It specifies CASSLRQGAHNEQFF.

This clone has only a few counts. The chain is built from TRBV6-5 and TRBJ1-2; D is uncertain. With 0 bases removed from V and 8 bases from J, the gap between germline ends came to 13 bases. The CDR3 runs 14 residues. CDR1 and CDR2 from the germline V gene are MNHEY and SVGAGI. This chain's CDR3 is CASSYSRRGAGYTF. The CDR3 nucleotides are TGTGCCAGCAGTTACTCGAGGCGAGGAGCGGGCTACACCTTC.

The chain employs TRBV30 and TRBJ1-6, with 9 bases aligning to TRBD1. CDR1 is GTSNPN and CDR2 is SVGIG in the germline V gene (reference sequence). J lost 9 bases, V lost 6 bases, and 12 bases had no gene match. The CDR3 is made up of 15 amino acids. The CDR3: CACPRGGQGTSPLHF. DNA of the CDR3: TGTGCCTGCCCAAGAGGAGGACAGGGGACTTCACCCCTCCACTTT. The full variable domain, rest sourced from reference TRBV30 and TRBJ1-6, is SQTIHQWPATLVQPVGSPLSLECTVEGTSNPNLYWYRQAAGRGLQLLFYSVGIGQISSEVPQNLSASRPQDRQFILSSKKLLLSDSGFYLCACPRGGQGTSPLHFGNGTRLTVT.

The rearrangement uses TRBV28 and TRBJ2-3; a weak D match, TRBD2 (6 bases). V gave up 5 bases and J gave up 8 bases, with 8 bases separating them. Per the germline V gene, CDR1 is MDHEN and CDR2 is SYDVKM. This CDR3 has 11 residues. This CDR3 is CASSGGFTQYF. In nucleotides, the CDR3 is TGTGCCAGCAGTGGGGGGTTTACGCAGTATTTT.

This sequence joins TRBV18 and TRBJ1-5, with 9 bases aligning to TRBD1. Germline loops: CDR1 KGHSH, CDR2 LQKENI. V dropped 3 bases and J dropped 7; count of bases not matched to a gene: 10. This CDR3 contains 16 residues. CDR3 residues: CASSPSSGQGGQPQHF. The CDR3 DNA follows: TGTGCCAGCTCACCTAGTTCGGGACAGGGAGGCCAGCCCCAGCATTTT.

The chain recombines TRBV10-3 with TRBJ1-5; D unclear. The CDR3 loop spans 14 amino acids. The germline gives CDR1 ENHRY, CDR2 SYGVKD. V shed 3 bases and J shed 1 base, with 7 bases lying between them. The CDR3 reads CAISDARSNQPQHF. As DNA, the CDR3 is TGTGCCATCAGTGACGCTAGGAGCAATCAGCCCCAGCATTTT.

This chain links TRBV19 with TRBJ2-7; TRBD2 matches at 12 bases. J was trimmed by 3 bases and V by 5 bases; bases with no gene match: 8. The CDR3 runs 16 residues. Germline V lookup: CDR1 LNHDA, CDR2 SQIVND (reference sequence). CDR3 in DNA: TGTGCCAGTAGTCGACTAGCGGGAGCCCTAGGCTACGAGCAGTACTTC. This encodes CASSRLAGALGYEQYF.

The rearrangement joins TRBV6-6 to TRBJ2-7; 7 bases map to TRBD1. With V trimmed by 2 bases and J by 6 bases, 10 bases remained unmatched. The length of the CDR3 is 15 residues. CDR1 and CDR2 (germline): MNHNY, SVGAGI (reference sequence). This CDR3 is CASSYLPQPGGEQYF. As DNA, the CDR3 is TGTGCCAGCAGTTACCTACCGCAGCCAGGGGGCGAGCAGTACTTC.

A single count supports this clone. The chain is built from TRBV5-4 and TRBJ2-1; a weak D match, TRBD1 (6 bases). There are 13 residues in the CDR3. V lost 4 bases, J lost 2 bases, and 7 bases lay in between. CDR1 is SGHNT, CDR2 YYREEE, per germline (reference sequence). The CDR3 DNA follows: TGTGCCAGCAGCGAGGGGGCCTACAATGAGCAGTTCTTC. It is translated as CASSEGAYNEQFF.

This chain joins TRBV7-2 and TRBJ1-1; D is possibly TRBD1 (6 bases). Trimming removed 1 base at V and 8 bases at J, with 8 bases between. The CDR3 runs 12 residues. CDR1 is SGHTA and CDR2 is FQGNSA in the germline V gene. The CDR3 reads CASSLGGPEAFF. For the CDR3, the DNA is TGTGCCAGCAGCTTAGGGGGGCCAGAAGCTTTCTTT.

The chain carries TRBV5-6 and TRBJ1-2; TRBD1 matches 9 bases. The J segment lost 8 bases and the V segment lost 3 bases, leaving 2 bases of the junction unmatched. CDR1 is SGHDT and CDR2 is YYEEEE in the germline V gene. The CDR3 runs to 12 residues. CDR3 in DNA: TGTGCCAGCAGCTACAGGGGGCTCGGCTACACCTTC. This codes for CASSYRGLGYTF.

This clone was seen only once. This chain joins TRBV13 and TRBJ2-3; 11 nucleotides line up with TRBD2. Germline V gives CDR1 PRHDT, CDR2 FYEKMQ (reference sequence). With V trimmed by 4 bases and J by 5 bases, 8 bases remained unmatched. There are 16 residues in the CDR3. The CDR3 is CASSYISGGVEDTQYF. In DNA form, the CDR3 reads TGTGCCAGCAGCTACATTAGCGGGGGGGTGGAAGATACGCAGTATTTT.

The gene calls are TRBV10-3 and TRBJ2-7, with 8 bases that match TRBD2. The CDR3 covers 16 residues. After removal of 7 bases from V and 2 bases from J, the junction contained 13 bases not matched to a gene. Germline lookup yields CDR1 ENHRY and CDR2 SYGVKD. The DNA for the CDR3 is TGTGCCATCACCCCAGGGGCGGGGGGCCCACCCTACGAGCAGTACTTC. Encoded protein: CAITPGAGGPPYEQYF.

The CDR3 loop reads CASSTTSGQPKNIQYF. As DNA, the CDR3 is TGTGCCAGTAGTACCACAAGCGGACAGCCTAAAAACATTCAGTACTTC. V and J are TRBV19 and TRBJ2-4; TRBD1 is a possible D gene (6 bases). Trimming removed 4 bases at V and 4 bases at J, with 17 bases between. The CDR3 spans 16 residues. Germline CDR1 is LNHDA and CDR2 is SQIVND (reference sequence). The full variable domain, rest sourced from reference TRBV19 and TRBJ2-4, is DGGITQSPKYLFRKEGQNVTLSCEQNLNHDAMYWYRQDPGQGLRLIYYSQIVNDFQKGDIAEGYSVSREKKESFPLTVTSAQKNPTAFYLCASSTTSGQPKNIQYFGAGTRLSVL.

The rearrangement uses TRBV10-3 and TRBJ1-6, with 9 bases identical to TRBD1. V was clipped by 5 bases and J by 9 bases; unmatched bases: 14. This CDR3 is built from 17 residues. The germline gives CDR1 ENHRY, CDR2 SYGVKD. For the CDR3, the DNA is TGTGCCATCAGTAACAGCATCAACAGGGGGCTTAGTTCACCCCTCCACTTT. The encoded protein is CAISNSINRGLSSPLHF.

The chain combines TRBV12-5 with TRBJ2-1; TRBD2 aligns across 11 bases. The trim removed 2 bases at V and 7 bases at J, leaving 10 bases unmatched. CDR3 length: 17 amino acids. CDR1 is LGHNT, CDR2 FRNRAP, per germline. The CDR3 reads CASGLILAGGLYNEQFF. Here the CDR3 DNA reads TGTGCTAGTGGTTTGATCCTAGCGGGGGGCCTGTATAATGAGCAGTTCTTC.

V gene TRBV7-8 combines with J gene TRBJ2-5; perhaps TRBD2 as D (5 bases). CDR3 length: 14 amino acids. The germline V gene encodes CDR1 SGHVS and CDR2 FQNEAQ. The V end lost 7 bases, the J end lost 4 bases, and 16 bases lay between the germline ends. CDR3 sequence: CASILTRGRETQYF. Here the CDR3 DNA reads TGTGCCAGCATTTTGACCCGGGGTAGAGAGACCCAGTACTTC.

The chain has TRBV6-5 and TRBJ1-2; D unclear. The CDR3 length is 13 residues. Germline V lookup: CDR1 MNHEY, CDR2 SVGAGI. The ends were cut back, 8 bases at V and 1 base at J, with 11 bases in the middle. CDR3 nucleotides: TGTGCCAGCGGCCGTACAGTTAACTATGGCTACACCTTC. Amino acids: CASGRTVNYGYTF.

The chain combines TRBV19 with TRBJ2-1, with a possible D match to TRBD2 (6 bases). CDR1 LNHDA and CDR2 SQIVND come from the germline V gene (reference sequence). This CDR3 contains 19 residues. The ends were cut back, 0 bases at V and 0 bases at J, with 18 bases in the middle. CDR3 in DNA: TGTGCCAGTAGTATAGAACATAAGGAGGGTCCAAGCTCCTACAATGAGCAGTTCTTC. Translated, it gives CASSIEHKEGPSSYNEQFF.

This clone was seen a handful of times. J is TRBJ2-7 and V is TRBV6-5, with D unclear. Trimming stripped 5 bases from V and 1 base from J, with 12 bases between. The CDR3 is 14 residues long. The V gene's germline CDR1 is MNHEY and CDR2 SVGAGI. Here the CDR3 DNA reads TGTGCCAGCAGTCTCTCCTGGGCATCCTACGAGCAGTACTTC. Encoded protein: CASSLSWASYEQYF.

This clone is a singleton in its sample. The V and J genes are TRBV6-5 and TRBJ2-7; D is perhaps TRBD2 (5 bases). The CDR3 loop spans 15 amino acids. V was pared by 8 bases and J by 1 base, with 18 bases between. The germline gives CDR1 MNHEY, CDR2 SVGAGI. As DNA, the CDR3 is TGTGCCAGCCTAAAAAGGCCGACGGGGTCCTACGAGCAGTACTTC. Translation gives CASLKRPTGSYEQYF.

This chain joins TRBV7-2 and TRBJ1-1; D gene unclear. V lost 3 bases and J lost 0, with 8 bases in between. The CDR3 totals 14 residues. The V gene's germline CDR1 is SGHTA and CDR2 FQGNSA. The CDR3 DNA sequence: TGTGCCAGCAGCTTTCGCGGCATGAACACTGAAGCTTTCTTT. Translating gives CASSFRGMNTEAFF.

CDR3 nucleotides: TGTGCCAGTAGTCTCGGGACAGGGGGGGTTGAGGGTACTGAAGCTTTCTTT. Translation: CASSLGTGGVEGTEAFF. The gene calls are TRBV19 and TRBJ1-1, with 11 bases fitting TRBD1. This CDR3 spans 17 amino acids. Germline values: CDR1 LNHDA, CDR2 SQIVND (reference sequence). V shed 5 bases, J shed 5 bases, and the junction held 13 bases outside the gene matches.

The chain is built from TRBV2 and TRBJ2-1; TRBD2 matches 8 bases. CDR1 SNHLY and CDR2 FYNNEI come from the germline V gene. CDR3 length: 17 amino acids. With V trimmed by 6 bases and J by 0 bases, 10 bases remained unmatched. In DNA form, the CDR3 reads TGTGCCAGCAGGGGACTAGATCTGACCAGCTCCTACAATGAGCAGTTCTTC. The encoded protein is CASRGLDLTSSYNEQFF.